This T cell receptor (beta chain) was captured by sequencing in a study of blood T cells in healthy people across ages. Germline assignment: CDR1 LGHDT and CDR2 YNNKEL (reference sequence). This CDR3 is 15 amino acids long. With 0 bases removed from V and 5 bases from J, the gap between germline ends came to 13 bases. Every donor provided around 9.5 milliliters of peripheral blood. Using a J-beta primer mix together with a sample-barcoded 5' primer, a second PCR was run for roughly 6 to 12 cycles. MiXCR, run by TCRdb on the 5' RACE reads, gives a single entry per CDR3 protein. The table lists approximately 850,000 distinct CDR3 sequences, under 55% of them singletons.

The TCR was taken from a man in his fifties or sixties in good health. The specimen was blood. The chain recombines TRBV3-1 with TRBJ1-2; the D is unclear. CDR3 in amino acids: CASSQDKGIWYGYTF. The CDR3 region has the DNA TGTGCCAGCAGCCAAGATAAGGGTATCTGGTATGGCTACACCTTC.